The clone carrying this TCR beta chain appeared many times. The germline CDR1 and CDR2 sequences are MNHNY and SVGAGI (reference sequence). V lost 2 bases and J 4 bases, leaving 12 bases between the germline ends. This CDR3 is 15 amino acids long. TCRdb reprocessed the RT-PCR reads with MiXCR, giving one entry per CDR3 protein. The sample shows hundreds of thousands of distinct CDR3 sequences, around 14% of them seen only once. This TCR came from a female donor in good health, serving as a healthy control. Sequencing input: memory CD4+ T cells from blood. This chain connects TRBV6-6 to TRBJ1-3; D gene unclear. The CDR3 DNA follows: TGTGCCAGCAGTTACCCGTTGGGCAGCGGAAACACCATATATTTT. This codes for CASSYPLGSGNTIYF.